This is a list of T cell receptor beta chains from one sample in a study of CD8+ T cells in alopecia areata. Sequencing was performed with immunoSEQ multiplex PCR; in TCRdb, only in-frame clones are kept and a portion is missing. The sample holds 170,000 or so clones, around 58% seen once. The source was CD8+ T cells sorted from blood, collected at week 24, from a patient treated with tofacitinib. The origin of the receptors is a human donor with alopecia areata. The CDR3 runs from the conserved cysteine through the conserved F or W. The order of the fields is D gene, clone size, J gene, V gene, CDR3 DNA, CDR3 protein. D genes are given only for firm matches. The listing skips clone size in some rows; elsewhere it reads once, few, many or a size class.

D: NA; size: NA; J: TRBJ1-6; V: TRBV6-5; DNA: TGTGCCAGCAGCTTATGGGCCCTCCACTTT; CDR3: CASSLWALHF
D: NA; size: few; J: TRBJ1-6; V: TRBV27; DNA: TGTGCCAGTGGGACACTCGGTTCACCCCTCCACTTT; CDR3: CASGTLGSPLHF
D: NA; size: few; J: TRBJ1-1; V: TRBV29-1; DNA: TGCAGCGTTGAATTTTTGGCGGGGAACACTGAAGCTTTCTTT; CDR3: CSVEFLAGNTEAFF
D: TRBD1; size: NA; J: TRBJ1-6; V: TRBV6-6; DNA: TGTGCCAGCAGGGCCGACAGGGGGGTTAATTCACCCCTCCACTTT; CDR3: CASRADRGVNSPLHF
D: NA; size: NA; J: TRBJ1-2; V: TRBV20-1; DNA: TGCAGTGCCACAGGGAAGGGCTACACCTTC; CDR3: CSATGKGYTF
D: TRBD1; size: NA; J: TRBJ2-7; V: TRBV4-1; DNA: TGCGCCAGCAGCCACCGGGGACAGGATGTCGAGCAGTACTTC; CDR3: CASSHRGQDVEQYF
D: TRBD1; size: once; J: TRBJ1-2; V: TRBV13; DNA: TGTGCCAGCAGCCTCAAAGGGACAGGGATTCATGGCTACACCTTC; CDR3: CASSLKGTGIHGYTF
D: NA; size: NA; J: TRBJ2-7; V: TRBV27; DNA: TGTGCCAGCAGGCCCGGGACCCGAGGAGGGCCCTACGAGCAGTACTTC; CDR3: CASRPGTRGGPYEQYF
D: TRBD1; size: NA; J: TRBJ2-5; V: TRBV7-6; DNA: TGTGCCAGCAGCTCCAACAGGGGTCGGGAGACCCAGTACTTC; CDR3: CASSSNRGRETQYF
D: NA; size: NA; J: TRBJ1-6; V: TRBV27; DNA: TGTGCCAGCAGTTTAATGAATTCACCCCTCCACTTT; CDR3: CASSLMNSPLHF
D: NA; size: NA; J: TRBJ2-3; V: TRBV2; DNA: TGTGCCAGCGGGTTCGCAGATACGCAGTATTTT; CDR3: CASGFADTQYF
D: NA; size: NA; J: TRBJ2-5; V: TRBV7-2; DNA: TGTGCCAGCAGCTTAGATTTCACCCAAGAGACCCAGTACTTC; CDR3: CASSLDFTQETQYF
D: TRBD2; size: NA; J: TRBJ2-1; V: TRBV30; DNA: TGTGCCTACCCAATAGCGGGGGGTTACAATGAGCAGTTCTTC; CDR3: CAYPIAGGYNEQFF
D: NA; size: NA; J: TRBJ2-7; V: TRBV7-9; DNA: TGTGCCAGCAGCTCAATGACAGGTGCCGAGCAGTACTTC; CDR3: CASSSMTGAEQYF
D: NA; size: once; J: TRBJ2-7; V: TRBV2; DNA: TGTGCCAGCAGTCACGTCACCTACGAGCAGTACTTC; CDR3: CASSHVTYEQYF
D: NA; size: NA; J: TRBJ2-6; V: TRBV4-1; DNA: TGCGCCAGCAGCCAAGATCTCCGAGGGACTGGGGCCAACGTCCTGACTTTC; CDR3: CASSQDLRGTGANVLTF
D: NA; size: few; J: TRBJ2-3; V: TRBV7-2; DNA: TGTGCCAGCAGCTTAGAGGGCGGAGGTAGCACAGATACGCAGTATTTT; CDR3: CASSLEGGGSTDTQYF
D: NA; size: NA; J: TRBJ2-6; V: TRBV5-4; DNA: TGTGCCAGCAGCTTTGACACGGCTGGGGCCAACGTCCTGACTTTC; CDR3: CASSFDTAGANVLTF
D: NA; size: NA; J: TRBJ2-5; V: TRBV14; DNA: TGTGCCAGCAGCGAATTCCAAGAGACCCAGTACTTC; CDR3: CASSEFQETQYF
D: NA; size: NA; J: TRBJ1-3; V: TRBV2; DNA: TGTGCCAGCAGTGGTCAGCACGGAACAGGAAACACCATATATTTT; CDR3: CASSGQHGTGNTIYF
D: NA; size: few; J: TRBJ2-2; V: TRBV5-6; DNA: TGTGCCAGCAGCTTAGGGGGAACGAACACCGGGGAGCTGTTTTTT; CDR3: CASSLGGTNTGELFF
D: NA; size: NA; J: TRBJ1-4; V: TRBV6-6; DNA: TGTGCCAGCAGCTCCATCAGGGCTAAGTACGAAAAACTGTTTTTT; CDR3: CASSSIRAKYEKLFF
D: NA; size: few; J: TRBJ1-1; V: TRBV7-9; DNA: TGTGCCAGCAGCCAACTGAACACTGAAGCTTTCTTT; CDR3: CASSQLNTEAFF
D: NA; size: NA; J: TRBJ2-3; V: TRBV7-9; DNA: TGTGCCAGCAGCTCCAGGTCCCCCCAGCCAGATACGCAGTATTTT; CDR3: CASSSRSPQPDTQYF
D: TRBD2; size: NA; J: TRBJ2-7; V: TRBV7-2; DNA: TGTGCCAGCAGCGCCCCCGGGACTAGCGGGGCGTACGAGCAGTACTTC; CDR3: CASSAPGTSGAYEQYF
D: NA; size: NA; J: TRBJ2-5; V: TRBV7-2; DNA: TGTGCCAGCAGCTTTGGCGGGACAGAAGAGACCCAGTACTTC; CDR3: CASSFGGTEETQYF
D: TRBD2; size: NA; J: TRBJ2-7; V: TRBV5-1; DNA: TGCGCCAGCAGCTTGGTGGCTAGCGGGAACTACGAGCAGTACTTC; CDR3: CASSLVASGNYEQYF
D: NA; size: NA; J: TRBJ1-2; V: TRBV9; DNA: TGTGCCAGCAGTGCTGCCTGGCACACCTTC; CDR3: CASSAAWHTF
D: TRBD1; size: NA; J: TRBJ1-6; V: TRBV10-2; DNA: TGCGCCAGTAAACGGGACAGGGACTCACCCCTCCACTTT; CDR3: CASKRDRDSPLHF
D: TRBD1; size: few; J: TRBJ2-7; V: TRBV29-1; DNA: TGCAGCGTTGAAGATCGACAGGGGTCCCCCCTCTACGAGCAGTACTTC; CDR3: CSVEDRQGSPLYEQYF
D: NA; size: NA; J: TRBJ2-3; V: TRBV2; DNA: TGTGCCAGCAGTGAATCGATGGGCACAGATACGCAGTATTTT; CDR3: CASSESMGTDTQYF
D: NA; size: NA; J: TRBJ2-1; V: TRBV7-9; DNA: TGTGCCAGCAGCCCCCGGGTGGAGGGCGCCTACAATGAGCAGTTCTTC; CDR3: CASSPRVEGAYNEQFF
D: TRBD2; size: NA; J: TRBJ2-3; V: TRBV2; DNA: TGTGCCAGCACGGGGGGGCAGGGCGGAGATACGCAGTATTTT; CDR3: CASTGGQGGDTQYF
D: TRBD2; size: NA; J: TRBJ2-1; V: TRBV10-3; DNA: TGTGCCATCAGAGTAACTAGCGGGGTTAATGAGCAGTTCTTC; CDR3: CAIRVTSGVNEQFF
D: NA; size: NA; J: TRBJ1-5; V: TRBV6-5; DNA: TGTGCCAGCAGTTACGGCGCCGGCAATCAGCCCCAGCATTTT; CDR3: CASSYGAGNQPQHF
D: NA; size: NA; J: TRBJ2-5; V: TRBV4-1; DNA: TGCGCCAGCAGCCAACCCGCTAGACTATCCCATAAGACCCAGTACTTC; CDR3: CASSQPARLSHKTQYF
D: TRBD2; size: NA; J: TRBJ2-5; V: TRBV2; DNA: TGTGCCAGCATTAAAGACTCGGCTAGCGGGGGAGAGACCCAGTACTTC; CDR3: CASIKDSASGGETQYF
D: NA; size: few; J: TRBJ2-1; V: TRBV6-4; DNA: TGTGCCAGCAGTGCTTTCTCGGCTGGCTCGTACAATGAGCAGTTCTTC; CDR3: CASSAFSAGSYNEQFF
D: NA; size: NA; J: TRBJ2-1; V: TRBV25-1; DNA: TGTGCCAGCGCCCGGGGCCAGTTTTTCTTC; CDR3: CASARGQFFF
D: NA; size: NA; J: TRBJ2-1; V: TRBV25-1; DNA: TGTGCCAGCAGTGATGTTAATGAGCAGTTCTTC; CDR3: CASSDVNEQFF
D: NA; size: once; J: TRBJ1-2; V: TRBV9; DNA: TGTGCCAGCATGGGCCGATATGGCTACACCTTC; CDR3: CASMGRYGYTF
D: NA; size: NA; J: TRBJ1-1; V: TRBV7-6; DNA: TGTGCCAGCAGCCCTACGAACACTGAAGCTTTCTTT; CDR3: CASSPTNTEAFF
D: TRBD2; size: few; J: TRBJ2-7; V: TRBV5-1; DNA: TGCGCCAGCAGCGGGACTAGCGGGGGATACTCCTACGAGCAGTACTTC; CDR3: CASSGTSGGYSYEQYF
D: NA; size: NA; J: TRBJ1-1; V: TRBV4-1; DNA: TGCGCCAGCAGCCAAGACTCCAGCAACACTGAAGCTTTCTTT; CDR3: CASSQDSSNTEAFF
D: NA; size: NA; J: TRBJ2-5; V: TRBV7-6; DNA: TGTGCCAGCAGCTTAGTTCCGCTAGGCCAAGAGACCCAGTACTTC; CDR3: CASSLVPLGQETQYF
D: TRBD1; size: NA; J: TRBJ1-5; V: TRBV6-1; DNA: TGTGCCAGCAGCGCCACAGGGGACCGCAATCAGCCCCAGCATTTT; CDR3: CASSATGDRNQPQHF
D: NA; size: NA; J: TRBJ2-1; V: TRBV7-9; DNA: TGTGCCAGCAGCTTAGAGGGCAGGGACAATGAGCAGTTCTTC; CDR3: CASSLEGRDNEQFF
D: TRBD1; size: NA; J: TRBJ2-1; V: TRBV29-1; DNA: TGCAGCGTTGTTTGGGGACAGGGGGCGGGTGAGCAGTTCTTC; CDR3: CSVVWGQGAGEQFF
D: NA; size: NA; J: TRBJ1-5; V: TRBV30; DNA: TGTGCCTGGAGTGTAGGAGGGGATCAGCCCCAGCATTTT; CDR3: CAWSVGGDQPQHF
D: TRBD1; size: NA; J: TRBJ1-5; V: TRBV5-6; DNA: TGTGCCAGCAGCTTGGGAGGACAGGGCGGCAATCAGCCCCAGCATTTT; CDR3: CASSLGGQGGNQPQHF
D: NA; size: NA; J: TRBJ1-2; V: TRBV7-9; DNA: TGTGCCAGCAATGGCGTAGGGCGGAACTATGGCTACACCTTC; CDR3: CASNGVGRNYGYTF
D: NA; size: few; J: TRBJ2-7; V: TRBV5-1; DNA: TGCGCCAGCAGCTTGTGGATGGCCTCCTACGAGCAGTACTTC; CDR3: CASSLWMASYEQYF
D: TRBD2; size: NA; J: TRBJ2-3; V: TRBV27; DNA: TGTGCCAGCAGTTTCTTAGCGGGGGGCACAGATACGCAGTATTTT; CDR3: CASSFLAGGTDTQYF
D: NA; size: NA; J: TRBJ2-1; V: TRBV5-6; DNA: TGTGCCAGCAGCTACGGGGGAGGCTCCTACAATGAGCAGTTCTTC; CDR3: CASSYGGGSYNEQFF